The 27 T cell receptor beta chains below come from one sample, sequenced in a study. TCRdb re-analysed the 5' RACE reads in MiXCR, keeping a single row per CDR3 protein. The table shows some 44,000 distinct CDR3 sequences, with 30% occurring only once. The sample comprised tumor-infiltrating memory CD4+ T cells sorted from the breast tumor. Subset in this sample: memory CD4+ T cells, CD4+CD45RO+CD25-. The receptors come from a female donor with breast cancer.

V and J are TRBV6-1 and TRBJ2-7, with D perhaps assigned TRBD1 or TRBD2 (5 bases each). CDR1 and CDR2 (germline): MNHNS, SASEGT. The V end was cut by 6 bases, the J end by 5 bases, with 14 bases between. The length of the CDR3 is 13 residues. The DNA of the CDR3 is TGTGCCAGCAGAGCTGGGACCGCTCACGAGCAGTACTTC. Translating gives CASRAGTAHEQYF.

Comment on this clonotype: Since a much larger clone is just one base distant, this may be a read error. The CDR3 reads CASSQGGRANDEQYF. The DNA of the CDR3 is TGTGCCAGCAGCCAGGGGGGACGGGCAAACGACGAGCAGTACTTC. The chain recombines TRBV4-2 with TRBJ2-7, with D perhaps matching TRBD2 (6 bases). This CDR3 has 15 amino acids. Trimming pared 3 bases from V and 5 bases from J, leaving 17 bases between. Germline V lookup: CDR1 LGHNA, CDR2 YNFKEQ.

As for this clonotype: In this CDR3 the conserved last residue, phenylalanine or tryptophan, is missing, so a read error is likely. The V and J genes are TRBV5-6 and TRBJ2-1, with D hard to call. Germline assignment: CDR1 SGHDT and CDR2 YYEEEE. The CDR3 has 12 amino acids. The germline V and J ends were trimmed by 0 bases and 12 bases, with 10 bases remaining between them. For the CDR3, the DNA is TGTGCCAGCAGCTTGGACCGACTCCCGCAGTTCCTC. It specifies CASSLDRLPQFL.

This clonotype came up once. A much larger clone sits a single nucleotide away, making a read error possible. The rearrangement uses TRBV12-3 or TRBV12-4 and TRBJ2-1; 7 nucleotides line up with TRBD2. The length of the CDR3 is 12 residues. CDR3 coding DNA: TGTGTCAGCAGTTCGCCGGGGGGTAGGCAGTTCTTC. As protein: CVSSSPGGRQFF.

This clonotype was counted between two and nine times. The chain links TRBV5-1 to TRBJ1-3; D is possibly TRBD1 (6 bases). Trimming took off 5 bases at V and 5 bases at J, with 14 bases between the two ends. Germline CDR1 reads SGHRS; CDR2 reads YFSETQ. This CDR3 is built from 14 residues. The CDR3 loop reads CASRQGNWRNTIYF. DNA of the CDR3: TGCGCCAGCAGACAGGGAAATTGGCGAAACACCATATATTTT. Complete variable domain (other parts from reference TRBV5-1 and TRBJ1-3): KAGVTQTPRYLIKTRGQQVTLSCSPISGHRSVSWYQQTPGQGLQFLFEYFSETQRNKGNFPGRFSGRQFSNSRSEMNVSTLELGDSALYLCASRQGNWRNTIYFGEGSWLTVV.

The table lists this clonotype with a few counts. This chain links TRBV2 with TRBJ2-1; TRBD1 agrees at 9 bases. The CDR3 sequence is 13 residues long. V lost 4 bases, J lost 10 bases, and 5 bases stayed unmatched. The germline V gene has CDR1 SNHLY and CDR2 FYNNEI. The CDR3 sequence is CASSGGQGGEQFF. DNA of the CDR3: TGTGCCAGCAGTGGGGGACAGGGTGGGGAGCAGTTCTTC.

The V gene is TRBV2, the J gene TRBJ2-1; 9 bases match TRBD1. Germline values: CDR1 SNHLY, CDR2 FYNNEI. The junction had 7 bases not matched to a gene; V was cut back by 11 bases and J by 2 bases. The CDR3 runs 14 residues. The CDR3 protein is CAGNRGLTYNEQFF. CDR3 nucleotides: TGTGCCGGGAACAGGGGGCTCACCTACAATGAGCAGTTCTTC.

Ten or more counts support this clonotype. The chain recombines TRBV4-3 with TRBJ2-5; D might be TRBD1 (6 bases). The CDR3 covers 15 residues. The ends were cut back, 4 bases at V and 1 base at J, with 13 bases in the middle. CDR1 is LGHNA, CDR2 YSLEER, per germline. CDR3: CASSPGDRSQETQYF. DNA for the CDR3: TGCGCCAGCAGCCCCGGAGACAGGAGCCAAGAGACCCAGTACTTC.

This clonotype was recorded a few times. This CDR3 is CASSQVAGRYGYTF. The CDR3 bases are TGTGCCAGCAGCCAAGTTGCAGGGCGCTATGGCTACACCTTC. The V call is TRBV3-1, the J call TRBJ1-2, with D possibly being TRBD1 (5 bases). The CDR3 consists of 14 residues. From germline, CDR1 is LGHDT and CDR2 YNNKEL (reference sequence). The V and J ends lost 1 base and 4 bases respectively, with 10 bases between them.

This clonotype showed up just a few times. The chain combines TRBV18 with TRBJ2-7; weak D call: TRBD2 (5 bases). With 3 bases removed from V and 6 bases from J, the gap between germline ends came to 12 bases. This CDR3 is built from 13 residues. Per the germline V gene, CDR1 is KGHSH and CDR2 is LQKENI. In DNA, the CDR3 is TGTGCCAGCTCACCCGGCCCAGGAGGCGAGCAGTACTTC. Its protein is CASSPGPGGEQYF.

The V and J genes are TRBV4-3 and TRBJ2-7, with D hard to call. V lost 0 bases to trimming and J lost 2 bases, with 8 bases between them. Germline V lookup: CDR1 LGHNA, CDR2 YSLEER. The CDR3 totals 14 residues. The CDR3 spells CASSQDTSTYEQYF. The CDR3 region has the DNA TGCGCCAGCAGCCAAGACACCAGCACCTACGAGCAGTACTTC.

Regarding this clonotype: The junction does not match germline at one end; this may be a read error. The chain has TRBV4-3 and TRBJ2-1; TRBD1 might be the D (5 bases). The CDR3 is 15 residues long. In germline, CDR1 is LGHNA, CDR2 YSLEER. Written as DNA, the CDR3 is TGCGCCAGCAGCCAAGACAGGGCTTCCTACAAAGAGCAGTTCTTC. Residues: CASSQDRASYKEQFF.

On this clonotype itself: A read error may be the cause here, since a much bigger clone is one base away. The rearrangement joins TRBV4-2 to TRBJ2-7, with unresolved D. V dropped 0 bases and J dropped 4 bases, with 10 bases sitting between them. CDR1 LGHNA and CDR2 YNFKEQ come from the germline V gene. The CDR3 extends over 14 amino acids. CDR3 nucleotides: TGTGCCAGCAGCCAAGAGACTGCGCTGTACGAGCAGTACTTC. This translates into CASSQETALYEQYF.

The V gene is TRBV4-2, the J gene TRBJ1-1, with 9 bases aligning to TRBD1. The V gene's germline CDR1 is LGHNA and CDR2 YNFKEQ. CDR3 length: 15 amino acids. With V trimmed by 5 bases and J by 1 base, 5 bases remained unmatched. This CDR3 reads CASSYPGQGNTEAFF. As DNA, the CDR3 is TGTGCCAGCAGCTACCCGGGACAGGGGAACACTGAAGCTTTCTTT.

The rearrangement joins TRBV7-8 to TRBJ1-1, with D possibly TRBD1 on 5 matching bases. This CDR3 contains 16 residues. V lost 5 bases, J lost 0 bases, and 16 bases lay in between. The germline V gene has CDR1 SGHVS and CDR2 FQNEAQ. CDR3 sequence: CASSGGRATLNTEAFF. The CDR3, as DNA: TGTGCCAGCAGCGGGGGTCGGGCCACGTTGAACACTGAAGCTTTCTTT.

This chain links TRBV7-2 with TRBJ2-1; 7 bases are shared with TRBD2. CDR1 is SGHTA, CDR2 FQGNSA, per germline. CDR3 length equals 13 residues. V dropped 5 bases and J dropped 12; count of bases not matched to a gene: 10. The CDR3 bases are TGTGCCAGCAGCGAAGAGCGGGGCTACGGGCAGTTCTTC. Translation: CASSEERGYGQFF. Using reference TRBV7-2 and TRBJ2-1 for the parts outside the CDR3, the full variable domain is GAGVSQSPSNKVTEKGKDVELRCDPISGHTALYWYRQSLGQGLEFLIYFQGNSAPDKSGLPSDRFSAERTGGSVSTLTIQRTQQEDSAVYLCASSEERGYGQFFGPGTRLTVL.

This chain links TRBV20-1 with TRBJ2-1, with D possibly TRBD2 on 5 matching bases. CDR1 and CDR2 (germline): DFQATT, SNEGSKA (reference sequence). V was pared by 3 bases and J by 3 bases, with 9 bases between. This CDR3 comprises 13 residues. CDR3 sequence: CSARAGIYNEQFF. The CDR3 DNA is TGCAGTGCTAGGGCGGGCATCTACAATGAGCAGTTCTTC.

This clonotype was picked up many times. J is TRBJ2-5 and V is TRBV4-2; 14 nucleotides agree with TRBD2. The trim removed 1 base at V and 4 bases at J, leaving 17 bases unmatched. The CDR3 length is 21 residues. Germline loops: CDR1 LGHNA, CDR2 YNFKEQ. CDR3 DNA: TGTGCCAGCAGCCAAGGGGCCGGGACTAGCGGGGGTCCCCGGGTTGCAGAGACCCAGTACTTC. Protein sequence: CASSQGAGTSGGPRVAETQYF.

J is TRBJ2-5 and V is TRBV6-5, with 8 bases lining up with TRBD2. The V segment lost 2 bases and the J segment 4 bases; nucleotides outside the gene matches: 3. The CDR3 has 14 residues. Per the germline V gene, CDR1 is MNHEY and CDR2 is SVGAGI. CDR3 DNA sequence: TGTGCCAGCAGTTACGGACTAGCAAGAGAGACCCAGTACTTC. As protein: CASSYGLARETQYF.

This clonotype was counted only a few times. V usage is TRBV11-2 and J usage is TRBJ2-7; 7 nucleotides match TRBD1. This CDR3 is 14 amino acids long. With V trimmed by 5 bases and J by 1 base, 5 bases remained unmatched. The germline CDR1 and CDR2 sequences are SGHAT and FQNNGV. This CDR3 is CASSQTTGSYEQYF. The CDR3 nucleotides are TGTGCCAGCAGCCAGACGACAGGGTCCTACGAGCAGTACTTC.

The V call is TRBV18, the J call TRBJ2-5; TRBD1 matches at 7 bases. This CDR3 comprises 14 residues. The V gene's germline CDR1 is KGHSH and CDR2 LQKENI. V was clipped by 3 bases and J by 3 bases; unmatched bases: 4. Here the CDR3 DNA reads TGTGCCAGCTCACCCGCGACAGGGAAAGAGACCCAGTACTTC. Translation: CASSPATGKETQYF.

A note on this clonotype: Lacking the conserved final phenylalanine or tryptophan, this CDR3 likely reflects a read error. CDR3 loop: CASSPAGMADTQYV. CDR3 nucleotide sequence: TGTGCCAGCAGCCCGGCGGGGATGGCAGATACGCAGTATGTT. The gene calls are TRBV7-2 and TRBJ2-3; perhaps TRBD2 as D (6 bases). The CDR3 sequence is 14 residues long. Germline CDR1 reads SGHTA; CDR2 reads FQGNSA. V was clipped by 5 bases and J by 4 bases, with 13 bases between them.

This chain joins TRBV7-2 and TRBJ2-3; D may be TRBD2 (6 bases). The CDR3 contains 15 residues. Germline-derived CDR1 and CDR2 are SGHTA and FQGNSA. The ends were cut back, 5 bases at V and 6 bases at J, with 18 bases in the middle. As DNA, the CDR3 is TGTGCCAGCAGCCTGCTTCTGCGGGATGGGGATACGCAGTATTTT. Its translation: CASSLLLRDGDTQYF.

The CDR3, as DNA: TGTGCCAGCAGCGACGGCCGGAACAGGACGCCGCAGTATTTT. Its protein is CASSDGRNRTPQYF. The chain couples TRBV2 to TRBJ2-3; TRBD1 is a possible D gene (5 bases). This CDR3 is 14 amino acids long. The V and J ends lost 6 bases and 10 bases respectively, with 20 bases between them. CDR1 SNHLY and CDR2 FYNNEI come from the germline V gene.

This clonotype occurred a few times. In DNA, the CDR3 is TGTGCCAGCAGAGAACTCGGGCCCTACGAGCAGTACTTC. It specifies CASRELGPYEQYF. This chain connects TRBV6-1 to TRBJ2-7; D is undetermined. The CDR3 is 13 amino acids. Germline V gives CDR1 MNHNS, CDR2 SASEGT. The germline V and J ends were trimmed by 6 bases and 2 bases, with 11 bases remaining between them.

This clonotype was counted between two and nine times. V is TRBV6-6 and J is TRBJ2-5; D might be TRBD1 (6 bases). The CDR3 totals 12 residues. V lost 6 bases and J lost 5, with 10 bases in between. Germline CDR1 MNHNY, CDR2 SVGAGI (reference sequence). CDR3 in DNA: TGTGCCAGCAGCAGGGGAGAGGAGACCCAGTACTTC. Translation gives CASSRGEETQYF.

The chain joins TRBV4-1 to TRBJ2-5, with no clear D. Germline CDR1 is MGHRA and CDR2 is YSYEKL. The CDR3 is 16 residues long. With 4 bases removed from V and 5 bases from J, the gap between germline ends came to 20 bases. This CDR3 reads CASSPSRLAFGETQYF. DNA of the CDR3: TGCGCCAGCAGCCCCTCTAGGTTGGCTTTTGGGGAGACCCAGTACTTC.